A single sample gave rise to the 8 T cell receptor beta chains below, sequenced in a study of human T cells and chemical hapten exposure (dated by TCRdb to the early 2020s). The time point label of this sample denotes: patch test 1, 2 weeks after DPC sensitization. In light of the paper, this sample's treatment or condition label describes: therapeutic diphenylcyclopropenone sensitization with weekly scalp DPC. Libraries were made using RACE. For sequencing, a NextSeq 500 was employed. TCRdb trimmed the raw reads at Q25, called clones with MiXCR and kept productive beta chains. One record per CDR3 amino acid sequence lists the most common genes and DNA. The table for this sample lists about 340,000 distinct CDR3 sequences; around 7% of them were counted only once. The ten largest clonotypes hold 7.5% to 9% of the sample. Here the sequenced sample was whole blood, taken in connection with sensitization to the hapten diphenylcyclopropenone (DPC). The receptors were gathered from a woman younger than 30 with alopecia areata. Some clones in this sample may be carry-over from other donors' samples.

This clonotype was detected a few times. The DNA for the CDR3 is TGTGCCAGCAGCTATAAAAGCGGGGGATCAGATACGCAGTATTTT. Its translation: CASSYKSGGSDTQYF. The chain employs TRBV7-2 and TRBJ2-3; 8 bases align to TRBD2. CDR1 and CDR2 from the germline V gene are SGHTA and FQGNSA. This CDR3 comprises 15 residues. V was pared by 4 bases and J by 4 bases, with 7 bases of the junction left unmatched.

This clonotype has ten or more counts. This chain links TRBV7-2 with TRBJ2-7; TRBD1 agrees at 9 bases. The CDR3 runs 15 residues. V was clipped by 5 bases and J by 4 bases; unmatched bases: 9. Per germline, CDR1 SGHTA and CDR2 FQGNSA. The CDR3 is CASSNSLDRGYEQYF. The CDR3, as DNA: TGTGCCAGCAGCAACAGCCTGGACAGGGGTTACGAGCAGTACTTC.

This clonotype has at least ten counts. The chain combines TRBV14 with TRBJ2-7; D is uncertain. Germline V gene data show CDR1 as SGHDN and CDR2 as FVKESK. Between the trimmed V and J ends, which lost 5 bases and 1 base, there was a span of 18 bases. This CDR3 region has 16 residues. The CDR3 coding sequence is TGTGCCAGCAGCGACATTCCATACGGTCCTTCCTACGAGCAGTACTTC. It specifies CASSDIPYGPSYEQYF.

This clonotype has ten or more counts. The chain couples TRBV4-2 to TRBJ2-2; D call uncertain. The CDR3 sequence is 18 residues long. Germline CDR1 is LGHNA and CDR2 is YNFKEQ. The germline V and J ends were trimmed by 1 base and 4 bases, with 19 bases remaining between them. This chain's CDR3 is CASSQGLLGSPGTGELFF. The CDR3 region has the DNA TGTGCCAGCAGCCAAGGACTCCTGGGGTCCCCGGGCACCGGGGAGCTGTTTTTT.

The chain employs TRBV12-3 or TRBV12-4 and TRBJ2-3; TRBD2 might be the D (5 bases). V dropped 2 bases and J dropped 0 bases, with 15 bases sitting between them. The CDR3 contains 17 residues. The chain's CDR3 is CASSLYLGRTSTDTQYF. The CDR3 DNA reads as TGTGCCAGCAGTTTATACTTGGGTCGGACTAGCACAGATACGCAGTATTTT.

This clonotype was counted a few times. V and J are TRBV28 and TRBJ2-7; the D is unclear. Trimming stripped 3 bases from V and 1 base from J, with 13 bases between. Germline V gene sequence: CDR1 MDHEN, CDR2 SYDVKM. This CDR3 has 15 residues. The chain's CDR3 is CASSFSPGESYEQYF. As DNA, the CDR3 is TGTGCCAGCAGTTTCAGCCCAGGAGAATCCTACGAGCAGTACTTC.

This clonotype was found a few times. This rearrangement joins TRBV7-2 to TRBJ2-7, with 10 bases identical to TRBD2. CDR3 length equals 16 residues. CDR1 SGHTA and CDR2 FQGNSA come from the germline V gene. V lost 3 bases to trimming and J lost 4 bases; unmatched junction nucleotides: 9. This CDR3 is CASSLSWTSGLYEQYF. For the CDR3, the DNA is TGTGCCAGCAGCTTGTCCTGGACTAGCGGCCTTTACGAGCAGTACTTC.

The rearrangement joins TRBV12-3 or TRBV12-4 to TRBJ2-2; TRBD2 matches 10 bases. This CDR3 has 16 amino acids. The trim removed 3 bases at V and 5 bases at J, leaving 6 bases unmatched. In nucleotides, the CDR3 is TGTGCCAGCAGTTTTCTAGCGGGGGAAGGGACCGGGGAGCTGTTTTTT. This codes for CASSFLAGEGTGELFF.